This is a list of T cell receptor beta chains from one sample in a study of T-cell reconstitution after alpha-beta-depleted transplantation in children. TCRdb called the PCR reads again in MiXCR, with one record for every CDR3 protein. This table has just over 200,000 distinct CDR3 sequences, about 8.2% appearing once. The sequencing used PBMCs, mostly from graft donor cells, collected 360 days after TCRalphabeta/CD19-depleted stem cell transplant. All receptors come from a male patient between 2 and 10 years old who had a stem cell transplant for acute myeloid leukemia, so the T cells may come from the graft donor. The CDR3 runs from the conserved cysteine through the conserved F or W. A D gene is named only where the DNA matches it firmly. Some rows mark clone size as missing; the rest say once, few, many or name a class of expanded clone.

TRBV6-1	.	TRBJ1-2	.	TGTGCCAGCAGTTTCCAATACAGGGGCTACACCTTC	CASSFQYRGYTF
TRBV12-3/TRBV12-4	.	TRBJ2-1	many	TGTGCCAGCAGTTCGAGCGGCAATGAGCAGTTCTTC	CASSSSGNEQFF
TRBV7-3	TRBD2	TRBJ2-1	many	TGTGCCAGCAGCACTCACCGACTAGCGGGGGGGAATGAGCAGTTCTTC	CASSTHRLAGGNEQFF
TRBV29-1	.	TRBJ1-2	few	TGCAGCGCCCCCCATCATCGGGGTGGCTACACCTTC	CSAPHHRGGYTF
TRBV5-5	.	TRBJ2-2	.	TGTGCCAGCAGCACGACCACCGGGGAGCTGTTTTTT	CASSTTTGELFF
TRBV24-1	TRBD1	TRBJ2-1	few	TGTGCCACCAGTGGGGGACAGGGGGCTCCGAGTGAGCAGTTCTTC	CATSGGQGAPSEQFF
TRBV7-8	.	TRBJ1-5	few	TGTGCCAGCAGCCGCCGTAGTTATGGCGGAAGGGTTAGCGGCAATCAGCCCCAGCATTTT	CASSRRSYGGRVSGNQPQHF
TRBV11-2	.	TRBJ1-2	.	TGTGCCAGCAGCTTACGGACACCGGACGTGGCAGCCTATGGCTACACCTTC	CASSLRTPDVAAYGYTF
TRBV4-1	.	TRBJ2-2	many	TGCGCCAGCAGCCAAGCTAGGGACACCGGGGAGCTGTTTTTT	CASSQARDTGELFF
TRBV6-6	.	TRBJ1-1	many	TGTGCCAGCGGATGGGGGAACACTGAAGCTTTCTTT	CASGWGNTEAFF
TRBV12-3/TRBV12-4	.	TRBJ2-3	many	TGTGCCAGCAGTTGGGCGGGACTCAGCACAGATACGCAGTATTTT	CASSWAGLSTDTQYF
TRBV9	TRBD1	TRBJ2-1	.	TGTGCCAGCAGAGCAGGACAGGGCTCCTACAATGAGCAGTTCTTC	CASRAGQGSYNEQFF
TRBV6-2/TRBV6-3	TRBD1	TRBJ2-5	few	TGTGCCAGTTATCCCTCGACAGGGTTATTGGAAGAGACCCAGTACTTC	CASYPSTGLLEETQYF
TRBV7-6	TRBD1	TRBJ2-7	.	TGTGCCAGCAGCTTAGGGACAGGGAGGAACGAGCAGTACTTC	CASSLGTGRNEQYF
TRBV2	.	TRBJ1-1	.	TGTGCCAGCAGGAGGGAGGTCACGAACACTGAAGCTTTCTTT	CASRREVTNTEAFF